This record covers a single T cell receptor (beta chain). The antigen is not known. The Oncomine TCR Beta short-read assay sequenced DNA from cultured CD4+ T cells. TCRdb processed the PCR reads anew with MiXCR; each CDR3 protein has one entry. The top ten clones hold around 3.6% of a sample with around 21,000 distinct CDR3 sequences, about half of them seen once. V was pared by 9 bases and J by 4 bases, with 15 bases between. The germline V gene has CDR1 LNHDA and CDR2 SQIVND (reference sequence). The CDR3 totals 13 residues. This sample stems from a study of vaccination and CD4 T cells after COVID-19. Study context: Overlapping SARS-CoV-2, HCoV-NL63, HCoV-OC43 and HCoV-229E spike peptides stimulated the cells.

Treatment in this sample: approximately nine-day PBMC culture with coronavirus spike peptide pools or control peptides (ViraFEST assay). Once peptide pools had expanded antigen-specific T cells, ViraFEST sequenced TCRs. Peptide pools at 10 ug/ml and IL-2 at approximately 10 IU/ml were added to cultures of two million PBMCs per well. V is TRBV19 and J is TRBJ2-5; D perhaps matches TRBD1 (6 bases). This receptor was taken from a human donor who had recovered from COVID-19. Material: CD4+ T cells from blood, cultured in vitro. In DNA, the CDR3 is TGTGCCAGCGCCTCAGGGGCCCCAGAGACCCAGTACTTC. It encodes CASASGAPETQYF. Using reference TRBV19 and TRBJ2-5 for the parts outside the CDR3, the full variable domain is DGGITQSPKYLFRKEGQNVTLSCEQNLNHDAMYWYRQDPGQGLRLIYYSQIVNDFQKGDIAEGYSVSREKKESFPLTVTSAQKNPTAFYLCASASGAPETQYFGPGTRLLVL.